The present T cell receptor (beta chain) was sequenced within a study of T cells in Graves' hyperthyroidism and ophthalmopathy. General observations from the study: Blood samples included most of the expanded thyroid clonotypes exceeding 0.001. Using 13 V-J features, a model discriminated ophthalmopathy from stable hyperthyroidism.

Orbital computed tomography and thyroid ultrasound, together with serum TRAb and thyroxine and clinical symptoms, were used for diagnoses. PBMCs came from about 10 ml fresh peripheral blood. In this sample, this clonotype turned up many times. What it binds is unknown. TCR beta CDR3 region amplification was performed from RNA transcripts. Researchers ran a first-round RT-PCR on the TCR CDR3 using the HTBI primer set. TCRdb passed the multiplex PCR reads through MiXCR, listing each CDR3 protein once. The sample includes some 460,000 distinct CDR3 sequences, more than 15% of them seen just once. The CDR3 has 15 residues. V lost 2 bases and J lost 4, with 14 bases in between. Germline V gene lookup returns CDR1 MNHEY and CDR2 SVGAGI.

The sequenced material came from blood. The V call is TRBV6-5, the J call TRBJ1-2, with D uncertain. The TCR sequence derives from a woman between 18 and 29 years old with Graves' hyperthyroidism. CDR3 sequence: CASSYDTGDSYGYTF. The DNA of the CDR3 is TGTGCCAGCAGTTACGACACCGGAGATAGCTATGGCTACACCTTC.